Below, 13 T cell receptor beta chains from the same sample are listed, as sequenced in a study of regulatory T cells in long-lasting Graves disease. Building of the TCR beta libraries involved iRepertoire HTBI primers and Arm-PCR of CDR3 regions. TCRdb redid the calling of the multiplex PCR reads with MiXCR, one entry per CDR3 protein. This table holds 450,000 to 600,000 distinct CDR3 sequences, around 16% found once. Time point described: newly diagnosed GD, antithyroid drugs for less than 3 months. Extracted RNA from PBMCs served as the source of the TCR library. The sample was also linked to a second study, of T cells in Graves' hyperthyroidism and ophthalmopathy.

The input for sequencing was peripheral blood mononuclear cells (PBMCs), taken at new diagnosis, from a patient treated with antithyroid drugs. Source of these receptors: a man between 40 and 49 years old with Graves disease.

This clonotype was counted many times. V usage is TRBV27 and J usage is TRBJ1-1; D not resolved. The V end was cut by 3 bases, the J end by 0 bases, with 8 bases between. The germline gives CDR1 MNHEY, CDR2 SMNVEV (reference sequence). The CDR3 loop spans 14 amino acids. DNA for the CDR3: TGTGCCAGCAGTTTTGCGGGTGTGAACACTGAAGCTTTCTTT. Residues: CASSFAGVNTEAFF.

V usage is TRBV2 and J usage is TRBJ2-7; possible D gene TRBD1, 6 bases. The CDR3 runs to 13 residues. V lost 8 bases and J lost 4, with 15 bases in between. Germline CDR1 and CDR2: SNHLY and FYNNEI. CDR3 protein: CASGRDISYEQYF. The DNA of the CDR3 is TGTGCCAGCGGCCGGGACATCTCTTACGAGCAGTACTTC. Full variable domain (rest looked up from reference TRBV2 and TRBJ2-7): EPEVTQTPSHQVTQMGQEVILRCVPISNHLYFYWYRQILGQKVEFLVSFYNNEISEKSEIFDDQFSVERPDGSNFTLKIRSTKLEDSAMYFCASGRDISYEQYFGPGTRLTVT.

This clonotype was observed a handful of times. The chain links TRBV28 to TRBJ1-6; D is possibly TRBD1 (5 bases). V was shortened by 8 bases and J by 7 bases, with 15 bases between the two germline ends. This CDR3 has 14 residues. From germline, CDR1 is MDHEN and CDR2 SYDVKM. CDR3 coding DNA: TGTGCCAGCCATTTCGGCAGGGAGAATTCACCCCTCCACTTT. This sequence encodes CASHFGRENSPLHF.

This clonotype was observed many times. The chain carries TRBV2 and TRBJ1-2; D call uncertain. V was pared by 7 bases and J by 5 bases, with 8 bases between. The germline CDR1 and CDR2 sequences are SNHLY and FYNNEI. The CDR3 consists of 11 residues. This CDR3 is CASMSVYGYTF. CDR3 in DNA: TGTGCCAGCATGAGCGTTTATGGCTACACCTTC.

V is TRBV7-9 and J is TRBJ2-5; 8 positions match TRBD1. Germline V gives CDR1 SEHNR, CDR2 FQNEAQ (reference sequence). With V trimmed by 5 bases and J by 4 bases, 9 bases remained unmatched. The length of the CDR3 is 15 residues. CDR3 sequence reads: CASSPTRGRLETQYF. For the CDR3, the DNA is TGTGCCAGCAGCCCAACCAGGGGGCGTTTAGAGACCCAGTACTTC. The variable domain in full, completed from reference TRBV7-9 and TRBJ2-5, reads DTGVSQNPRHKITKRGQNVTFRCDPISEHNRLYWYRQTLGQGPEFLTYFQNEAQLEKSRLLSDRFSAERPKGSFSTLEIQRTEQGDSAMYLCASSPTRGRLETQYFGPGTRLLVL.

The V call is TRBV9, the J call TRBJ1-5, with TRBD1 matching 9 bases. Germline assignment: CDR1 SGDLS and CDR2 YYNGEE. Germline trimming cut 4 bases from V and 4 bases from J; bases unmatched to any gene: 6. The CDR3 has 15 residues. The CDR3 region is CASSTSGTGNQPQHF. The CDR3 nucleotides read TGTGCCAGCAGCACCTCCGGGACAGGGAATCAGCCCCAGCATTTT.

The chain employs TRBV5-6 and TRBJ2-5, with 12 bases matching TRBD2. The length of the CDR3 is 17 residues. V lost 3 bases and J lost 3; bases outside the gene matches: 9. Looked up from germline, CDR1 is SGHDT and CDR2 is YYEEEE. The CDR3 DNA reads as TGTGCCAGCAGCTCGGGACTAGCGGGCCCTCTGAAAGAGACCCAGTACTTC. Amino acids: CASSSGLAGPLKETQYF.

At least ten counts were recorded for this clonotype. At one of its ends the junction is not consistent with the germline gene, which may arise from a read error. The J gene is TRBJ2-4, the V gene TRBV2; D is uncertain. The CDR3 covers 10 residues. The V gene's germline CDR1 is SNHLY and CDR2 FYNNEI. The CDR3 DNA follows: TGTGCCAGCAGCTCTTTTAGATTGAGGTTC. This gives the protein CASSSFRLRF.

V usage is TRBV6-2 or TRBV6-3 and J usage is TRBJ2-7; possible D gene TRBD1, 6 bases. CDR3 length: 14 residues. Trimming removed 10 bases at V and 5 bases at J, with 21 bases between. Germline V gene data show CDR1 as MNHEY and CDR2 as SVGEGT. The CDR3 nucleotides read TGTGCCACCCTAAGGGGGACATCCCTTCACGAGCAGTACTTC. Its protein is CATLRGTSLHEQYF.

The chain carries TRBV11-3 and TRBJ2-3; unclear D gene. The germline V and J ends were trimmed by 0 bases and 7 bases, with 5 bases remaining between them. The CDR3 covers 12 residues. Germline lookup yields CDR1 SGHNT and CDR2 YENEEA. CDR3 sequence (DNA): TGTGCCAGCAGCTTAGATTTATATACGCAGTATTTT. Protein: CASSLDLYTQYF.

This clonotype was counted only a few times. This chain connects TRBV27 to TRBJ1-5; D remains ambiguous. The CDR3 loop spans 17 amino acids. Trimming pared 5 bases from V and 0 bases from J, leaving 17 bases between. Germline loops: CDR1 MNHEY, CDR2 SMNVEV (reference sequence). CDR3 sequence: CASSPGPIDYSNQPQHF. CDR3 coding DNA: TGTGCCAGCAGTCCCGGACCGATCGATTATAGCAATCAGCCCCAGCATTTT.

This clonotype came up many times. V gene TRBV28 combines with J gene TRBJ2-7; 10 nucleotides agree with TRBD2. V was pared by 6 bases and J by 3 bases, with 5 bases of the junction left unmatched. Per germline, CDR1 MDHEN and CDR2 SYDVKM. The CDR3 covers 14 residues. Here the CDR3 DNA reads TGTGCCAGCAGCCTCAGCGGGAGGGTCTACGAGCAGTACTTC. Its protein is CASSLSGRVYEQYF.

This clonotype was seen many times. The chain couples TRBV7-9 to TRBJ2-1; D tentatively fits TRBD1 or TRBD2 (5 bases each). V lost 0 bases to trimming and J lost 0 bases, with 12 bases between them. The CDR3 runs to 17 residues. CDR1 and CDR2 from the germline V gene are SEHNR and FQNEAQ (reference sequence). CDR3 sequence (DNA): TGTGCCAGCAGCTTAGCGTTGGGGGAGCTCTCCTACAATGAGCAGTTCTTC. This sequence encodes CASSLALGELSYNEQFF.